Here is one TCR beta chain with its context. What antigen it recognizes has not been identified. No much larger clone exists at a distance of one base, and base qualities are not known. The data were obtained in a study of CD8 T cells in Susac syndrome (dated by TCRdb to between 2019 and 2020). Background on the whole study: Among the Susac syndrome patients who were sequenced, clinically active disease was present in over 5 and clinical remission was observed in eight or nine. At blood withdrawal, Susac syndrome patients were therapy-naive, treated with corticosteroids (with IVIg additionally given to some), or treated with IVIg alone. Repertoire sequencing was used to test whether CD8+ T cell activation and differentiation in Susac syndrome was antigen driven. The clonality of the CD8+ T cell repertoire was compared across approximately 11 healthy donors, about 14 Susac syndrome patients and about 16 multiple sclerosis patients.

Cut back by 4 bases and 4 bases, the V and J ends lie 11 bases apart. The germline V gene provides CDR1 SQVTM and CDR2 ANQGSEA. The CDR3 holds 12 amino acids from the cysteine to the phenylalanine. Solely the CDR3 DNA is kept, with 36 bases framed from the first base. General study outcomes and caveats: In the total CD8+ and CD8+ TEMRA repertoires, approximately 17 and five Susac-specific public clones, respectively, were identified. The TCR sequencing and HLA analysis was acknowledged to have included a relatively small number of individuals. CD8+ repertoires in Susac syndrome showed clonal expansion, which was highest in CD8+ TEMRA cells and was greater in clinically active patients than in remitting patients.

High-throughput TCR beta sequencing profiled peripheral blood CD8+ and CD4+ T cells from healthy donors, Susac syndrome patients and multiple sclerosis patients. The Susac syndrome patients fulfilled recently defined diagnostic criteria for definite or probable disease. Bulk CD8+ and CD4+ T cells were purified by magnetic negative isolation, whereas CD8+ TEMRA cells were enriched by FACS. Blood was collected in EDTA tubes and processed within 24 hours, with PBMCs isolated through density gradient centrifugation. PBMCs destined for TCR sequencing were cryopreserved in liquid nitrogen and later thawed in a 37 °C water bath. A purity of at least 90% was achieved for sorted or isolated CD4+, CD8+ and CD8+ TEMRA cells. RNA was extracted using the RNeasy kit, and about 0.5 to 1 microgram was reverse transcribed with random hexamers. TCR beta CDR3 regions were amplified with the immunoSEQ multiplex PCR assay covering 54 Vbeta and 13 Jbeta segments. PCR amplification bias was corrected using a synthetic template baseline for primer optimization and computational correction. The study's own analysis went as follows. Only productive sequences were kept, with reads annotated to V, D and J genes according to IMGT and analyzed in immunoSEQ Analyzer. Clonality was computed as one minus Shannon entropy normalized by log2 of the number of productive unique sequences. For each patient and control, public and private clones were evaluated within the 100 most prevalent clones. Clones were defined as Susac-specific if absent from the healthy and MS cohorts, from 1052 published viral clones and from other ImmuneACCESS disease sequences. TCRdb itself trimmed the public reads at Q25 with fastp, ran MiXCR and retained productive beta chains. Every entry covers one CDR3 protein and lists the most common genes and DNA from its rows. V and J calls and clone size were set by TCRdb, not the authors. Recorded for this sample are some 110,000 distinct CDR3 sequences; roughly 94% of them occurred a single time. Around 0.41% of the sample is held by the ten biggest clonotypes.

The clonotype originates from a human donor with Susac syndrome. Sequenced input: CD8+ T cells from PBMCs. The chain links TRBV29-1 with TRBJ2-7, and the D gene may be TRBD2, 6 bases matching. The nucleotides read TGCAGCGTTGGGGAGAGCGGGTACGAGCAGTACTTC. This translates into CSVGESGYEQYF.